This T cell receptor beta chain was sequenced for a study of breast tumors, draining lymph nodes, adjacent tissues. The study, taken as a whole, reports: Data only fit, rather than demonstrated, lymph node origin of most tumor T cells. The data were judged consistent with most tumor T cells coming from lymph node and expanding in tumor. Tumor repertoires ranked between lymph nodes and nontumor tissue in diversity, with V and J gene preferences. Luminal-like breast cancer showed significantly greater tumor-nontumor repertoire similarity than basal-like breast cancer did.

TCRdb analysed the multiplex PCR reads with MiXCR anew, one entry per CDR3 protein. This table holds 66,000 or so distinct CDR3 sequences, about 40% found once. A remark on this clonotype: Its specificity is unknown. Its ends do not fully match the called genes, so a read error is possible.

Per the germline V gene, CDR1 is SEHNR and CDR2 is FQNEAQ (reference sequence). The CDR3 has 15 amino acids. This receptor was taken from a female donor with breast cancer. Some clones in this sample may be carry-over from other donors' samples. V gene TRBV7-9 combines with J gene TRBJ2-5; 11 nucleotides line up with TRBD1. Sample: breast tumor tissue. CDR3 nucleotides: TGTGCCAGCAGCAGCGGACAGGGGGCGGGGGAGACCCAGCACTTC. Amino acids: CASSSGQGAGETQHF.